The 5 T cell receptor beta chains below all came from one sample that was sequenced in a study of Graves' ophthalmopathy and Graves' hyperthyroidism. Amplifying from RNA transcripts, the study obtained TCR beta CDR3 regions. After a first-round RT-PCR with HTBI primers, a second-round multiplex PCR was run. TCRdb fed the multiplex PCR reads into MiXCR, producing one record per CDR3 protein. The data contain around 1,000,000 distinct CDR3 sequences, 35% to 45% of them singletons. Sample: peripheral blood or thyroid tissue (not recorded which). The receptors were sampled from an adult man with Graves' hyperthyroidism.

This clonotype was seen more than once but under ten times. V is TRBV20-1 and J is TRBJ2-7; 8 nucleotides line up with TRBD2. Per germline, CDR1 DFQATT and CDR2 SNEGSKA (reference sequence). V was clipped by 0 bases and J by 3 bases; unmatched bases: 13. This CDR3 spans 17 amino acids. CDR3: CSARDQFGSGIVYEQYF. CDR3 DNA sequence: TGCAGTGCTAGAGATCAATTTGGTAGCGGGATCGTCTACGAGCAGTACTTC.

The chain carries TRBV10-3 and TRBJ2-3, with TRBD2 as a possible D gene (6 bases). The germline V gene encodes CDR1 ENHRY and CDR2 SYGVKD. The CDR3 covers 15 residues. V was trimmed by 3 bases and J by 4 bases, leaving 14 bases between them. The DNA for the CDR3 is TGTGCCATCAGTGACCCAGGAGGGGCGGCAGATACGCAGTATTTT. This sequence encodes CAISDPGGAADTQYF.

The V call is TRBV11-2, the J call TRBJ1-3; 7 positions agree with TRBD1. Germline-derived CDR1 and CDR2 are SGHAT and FQNNGV. V shed 7 bases and J 5 bases; nucleotides not matched to a gene: 14. The CDR3 length is 16 residues. CDR3 sequence (DNA): TGTGCCAGCAAGACAAACAGGGGACGCGGGCGAAACACCATATATTTT. This translates into CASKTNRGRGRNTIYF.

V and J are TRBV6-5 and TRBJ1-1, with 7 bases that match TRBD1. V lost 4 bases and J lost 1; bases outside the gene matches: 9. The CDR3 is 16 residues long. Per the germline V gene, CDR1 is MNHEY and CDR2 is SVGAGI. CDR3 region: CASSSGTAGRNTEAFF. The CDR3 DNA sequence: TGTGCCAGCAGTTCCGGGACAGCGGGTAGGAACACTGAAGCTTTCTTT.

A single count supports this clonotype. The chain couples TRBV5-5 to TRBJ2-7; TRBD2 matches at 8 bases. Germline V lookup: CDR1 SGHKS, CDR2 YYEKEE (reference sequence). The CDR3 sequence is 15 residues long. Trimming cost V 4 bases and J 0 bases; bases outside gene matches: 6. This chain's CDR3 is CASSTRSGNSYEQYF. The CDR3 DNA sequence: TGTGCCAGCAGCACCCGTAGCGGGAACTCCTACGAGCAGTACTTC.